This T cell receptor beta chain is from a study of CD8 T cells in ankylosing spondylitis. The study's findings and limits: Seemingly characteristic of ankylosing spondylitis blood was a TCR beta motif consisting of eight highly homologous variants. Matched ankylosing spondylitis synovial fluid reportedly contained a significantly enriched population of disease-linked clones. Reports of some motif variants in reactive arthritis synovial fluid and blood predate this one.

This clonotype was recorded many times. Antigen: not known. Quantitative 5'-RACE with molecular barcodes generated TCR beta libraries. TCRdb called the 5' RACE reads again in MiXCR, with one record for every CDR3 protein. In the table there are approximately 250,000 distinct CDR3 sequences, approximately 8.4% of which are singletons. CDR1 and CDR2 (germline): SGHAT, FQNNGV. With 1 base removed from V and 9 bases from J, the gap between germline ends came to 21 bases. The CDR3 covers 16 residues. Specimen: blood, either unsorted or a sorted T cell fraction (not recorded which). The rearrangement links TRBV11-2 to TRBJ1-1, with a possible D match to TRBD1 (5 bases). This sequence was found in a female donor with ankylosing spondylitis or in good health (not recorded which). The CDR3 is CASSLGLGTSILKAFF. The CDR3 DNA is TGTGCCAGCAGCTTAGGGCTCGGGACCTCCATACTGAAAGCTTTCTTT.